There are many counts of the clone carrying this TCR beta chain. The target antigen is unknown. Isolated PBMCs totaled at least 6 million in each sample. CDR1 SGHDN and CDR2 FVKESK come from the germline V gene. V was shortened by 5 bases and J by 1 base, with 8 bases between the two germline ends. The CDR3 runs 13 residues. The data were taken from a study of blood T cells in healthy people across ages. Study-wide findings and caveats: Not knowing donor CMV status may have confounded expanded clonotype changes. Without sorted subsets, naive and antigen-experienced compartments could not be conclusively compared.

The use of a sample-barcoded 5' primer and a J-beta primer mix characterized a second PCR of 7 to 11 cycles. TCRdb recomputed calls from the 5' RACE reads with MiXCR, one row per CDR3 protein. The table has some 1.1 million distinct CDR3 sequences, 35% to 45% seen once. The V gene is TRBV14, the J gene TRBJ1-2, with D maybe TRBD1 (5 bases). The clonotype was recovered from a man aged 18 to 35 in good health. Input material: blood. The CDR3 sequence is CASSADINYGYTF. CDR3 in DNA: TGTGCCAGCAGCGCGGACATTAACTATGGCTACACCTTC. The full variable domain, completed using reference TRBV14 and TRBJ1-2, is EAGVTQFPSHSVIEKGQTVTLRCDPISGHDNLYWYRRVMGKEIKFLLHFVKESKQDESGMPNNRFLAERTGGTYSTLKVQPAELEDSGVYFCASSADINYGYTFGSGTRLTVV.